The 3 T cell receptor beta chains in this list originate from one sample, sequenced in a study of blood T cell repertoires in COVID-19. Assay: immunoSEQ multiplex PCR; the TCRdb copy retains only in-frame clones and omits some. In the table there are over 20,000 clones, about 70% of which are singletons. Sequences were obtained from peripheral blood. The receptors derive from a man in his fifties or sixties with COVID-19, enrolled during active disease.

The V and J genes are TRBV28 and TRBJ2-7; no firm D call. The CDR3 covers 13 residues. CDR1 and CDR2 from the germline V gene are MDHEN and SYDVKM. V was pared by 7 bases and J by 3 bases, with 13 bases between. The CDR3 coding sequence is TGTGCCAGCATGGCAGGTCTTAACTACGAGCAGTACTTC. Its protein is CASMAGLNYEQYF.

This clone was seen only a few times. The gene calls are TRBV10-3 and TRBJ1-1, with a possible D match to TRBD1 (6 bases). There are 14 residues in the CDR3. Trimming removed 4 bases from V and 0 bases from J, with 9 bases in between. Germline loops: CDR1 ENHRY, CDR2 SYGVKD. Here the CDR3 DNA reads TGTGCCATCAGTGGGACAGCCCTGAACACTGAAGCTTTCTTT. Protein: CAISGTALNTEAFF.

The genes are TRBV28 and TRBJ2-7, with 7 bases identical to TRBD1. Trimming removed 2 bases from V and 2 bases from J; junction bases left unmatched: 6. The CDR3 totals 15 residues. CDR1 and CDR2 from the germline V gene are MDHEN and SYDVKM. The CDR3 protein is CASSLRGQVAYEQYF. DNA of the CDR3: TGTGCCAGCAGTTTAAGAGGACAGGTAGCCTACGAGCAGTACTTC.